This T cell receptor beta chain comes out of a study of patients and donors after allogeneic stem cell transplantation. TCRdb re-called the RT-PCR reads with MiXCR, one entry per CDR3 protein. The table has 190,000 or so distinct CDR3 sequences, 35% to 45% seen once. This clonotype was obtained from a human donor who was either an allogeneic HSCT recipient or a stem cell or donor lymphocyte infusion donor (not recorded which). It is not recorded whose cells these are; they may come from a transplant donor. The sequenced material came from blood, either unsorted or a sorted T cell fraction (not recorded which).

CDR3 DNA: TGTGCCAGCAGCGCAGGCGGCGACACAGATACGCAGTATTTT. Encoded protein: CASSAGGDTDTQYF. The chain carries TRBV9 and TRBJ2-3; the D is unclear. Germline V gene data show CDR1 as SGDLS and CDR2 as YYNGEE. The CDR3 loop spans 14 amino acids. The V gene lost 3 bases and the J gene lost 2 bases, with 10 bases spanning the gap. Filled out from reference TRBV9 and TRBJ2-3, the complete variable domain reads DSGVTQTPKHLITATGQRVTLRCSPRSGDLSVYWYQQSLDQGLQFLIQYYNGEERAKGNILERFSAQQFPDLHSELNLSSLELGDSALYFCASSAGGDTDTQYFGPGTRLTVL.